The source of this TCR beta chain is a study of blood T cells in healthy people across ages. A sample-barcoded 5' primer and a J-beta primer mix were used in a second PCR of roughly 7 to 11 cycles. With 12 random nucleotides, a template-switch adaptor tagged each individual cDNA molecule. TCRdb redid the calling of the 5' RACE reads with MiXCR, one entry per CDR3 protein. This sample has about 670,000 distinct CDR3 sequences, with around 41% found just once. Concerning this clonotype itself: Its antigen remains unknown.

Germline V gene sequence: CDR1 SGHTS, CDR2 YDEGEE. The V segment lost 1 base and the J segment 2 bases; nucleotides outside the gene matches: 1. The CDR3 spans 15 residues. General study findings and limits: It was found that TCR beta diversity correlated strongly with the percentage of naive T cells.

The clonotype was recovered from an elderly man in good health. Sequencing was done on a sample of blood. The chain employs TRBV5-8 and TRBJ2-1; 9 bases fit TRBD2. In DNA form, the CDR3 reads TGTGCCAGCAGCTTGCGCGGGGGGGCCTACAATGAGCAGTTCTTC. This gives the protein CASSLRGGAYNEQFF.